The 2 T cell receptor beta chains in this list originate from one sample, sequenced in a study of T-cell reconstitution after alpha-beta-depleted transplantation in children. Researchers prepared the TCRbeta library using unique molecular identifiers, the study reports. MiXCR, applied by TCRdb to the PCR reads, yields one record per CDR3 protein. Of around 670,000 distinct CDR3 sequences in the sample, around 12% were seen once. Sequenced material: PBMCs, taken before TCRalphabeta/CD19-depleted stem cell transplant. These receptor sequences come from a girl aged 2 to 10 with congenital amegakaryocytic thrombocytopenia, due to receive a stem cell transplant.

This clonotype has a count of ten or more. V gene TRBV7-9 combines with J gene TRBJ2-3; D unresolved. Germline lookup yields CDR1 SEHNR and CDR2 FQNEAQ (reference sequence). Trimming took off 4 bases at V and 4 bases at J, with 12 bases between the two ends. The CDR3 loop spans 14 amino acids. The CDR3 DNA follows: TGTGCCAGCAGCTCAAGCTCAAGAGCAGATACGCAGTATTTT. Translating gives CASSSSSRADTQYF.

This clonotype was recorded many times. This sequence joins TRBV20-1 and TRBJ2-3, with 7 bases fitting TRBD2. The CDR3 is made up of 14 amino acids. CDR1 and CDR2 (germline): DFQATT, SNEGSKA (reference sequence). V dropped 3 bases and J dropped 4; count of bases not matched to a gene: 7. CDR3 bases: TGCAGTGCTAGTTTTGCGGGAGCCGCAGATACGCAGTATTTT. Its protein product is CSASFAGAADTQYF.